Shown below are 30 T cell receptor beta chains from a single sample sequenced in a study of cytomegalovirus exposure and HLA in healthy donors. PCR primers comprised 60 Vbeta and 13 Jbeta primers. TCRdb's copy holds only in-frame clones and misses some; the assay was immunoSEQ multiplex PCR. Of approximately 75,000 clones in the sample, around 84% were seen once. What was sequenced was PBMCs. The receptors shown here come from a man aged 65 to 79 in good health and CMV-seropositive.

V gene TRBV2 combines with J gene TRBJ2-5, with 9 positions matching TRBD2. V was clipped by 0 bases and J by 2 bases; unmatched bases: 1. Germline-derived CDR1 and CDR2 are SNHLY and FYNNEI. The CDR3 is 15 amino acids. DNA for the CDR3: TGTGCCAGCAGTGAAGCGCTAGCGGGGCAAGAGACCCAGTACTTC. Protein product: CASSEALAGQETQYF.

This chain connects TRBV11-2 to TRBJ2-2, with D perhaps TRBD1 (6 bases). Trimming left V 5 bases short and J 0 bases short, with 16 bases between. The V gene's germline CDR1 is SGHAT and CDR2 FQNNGV. This CDR3 region has 17 residues. The CDR3 protein is CASSLLPQGANTGELFF. The CDR3 nucleotides are TGTGCCAGCAGCCTCCTCCCACAGGGCGCGAACACCGGGGAGCTGTTTTTT. The whole variable domain, remainder taken from reference TRBV11-2 and TRBJ2-2, is EAGVAQSPRYKIIEKRQSVAFWCNPISGHATLYWYQQILGQGPKLLIQFQNNGVVDDSQLPKDRFSAERLKGVDSTLKIQPAKLEDSAVYLCASSLLPQGANTGELFFGEGSRLTVL.

The rearrangement links TRBV30 to TRBJ2-5; D may be TRBD2 (5 bases). Germline V gene data show CDR1 as GTSNPN and CDR2 as SVGIG (reference sequence). V lost 5 bases to trimming and J lost 2 bases, with 12 bases between them. The CDR3 is 13 amino acids. For the CDR3, the DNA is TGTGCCTGGTCCAAAGGACTTCAAGAGACCCAGTACTTC. This translates into CAWSKGLQETQYF. The entire variable domain, with the rest obtained from reference TRBV30 and TRBJ2-5, is as follows: SQTIHQWPATLVQPVGSPLSLECTVEGTSNPNLYWYRQAAGRGLQLLFYSVGIGQISSEVPQNLSASRPQDRQFILSSKKLLLSDSGFYLCAWSKGLQETQYFGPGTRLLVL.

The chain has TRBV5-6 and TRBJ1-2, with D perhaps TRBD1 (5 bases). CDR3 length: 14 residues. Germline assignment: CDR1 SGHDT and CDR2 YYEEEE. V shed 5 bases and J shed 5 bases, with 16 bases lying between them. The CDR3 DNA follows: TGTGCCAGCAGTCTAGGGGAACTAAGTTATGGCTACACCTTC. Translated, it gives CASSLGELSYGYTF. The full variable domain, in which reference TRBV5-6 and TRBJ1-2 provide the parts outside the CDR3, is DAGVTQSPTHLIKTRGQQVTLRCSPKSGHDTVSWYQQALGQGPQFIFQYYEEEERQRGNFPDRFSGHQFPNYSSELNVNALLLGDSALYLCASSLGELSYGYTFGSGTRLTVV.

The chain joins TRBV9 to TRBJ1-6; a weak D match, TRBD1 (5 bases). The CDR3 spans 14 residues. Trimming shortened V by 0 bases and J by 7 bases, and 8 bases separated the two germline ends. CDR1 is SGDLS and CDR2 is YYNGEE in the germline V gene. The DNA of the CDR3 is TGTGCCAGCAGCGTAGAGGACATAAATTCACCCCTCCACTTT. Residues: CASSVEDINSPLHF.

V gene TRBV7-2 combines with J gene TRBJ1-3; perhaps TRBD1 as D (6 bases). Germline V gene data show CDR1 as SGHTA and CDR2 as FQGNSA. V was pared by 5 bases and J by 4 bases, with 18 bases between. The CDR3 loop spans 16 amino acids. This CDR3 is CASSLLTTGRGNTIYF. The CDR3 DNA reads as TGTGCCAGCAGCCTTCTAACGACAGGCCGAGGAAACACCATATATTTT.

The chain employs TRBV4-1 and TRBJ2-5, with TRBD2 as a possible D gene (6 bases). The CDR3 sequence is 14 residues long. The V and J ends lost 5 bases and 6 bases respectively, with 16 bases between them. CDR1 MGHRA and CDR2 YSYEKL come from the germline V gene. The CDR3 protein is CASSTPGDTQTQYF. The DNA for the CDR3 is TGCGCCAGCAGCACACCGGGGGATACACAGACCCAGTACTTC.

The rearrangement uses TRBV7-9 and TRBJ1-2; D may be TRBD1 (6 bases). The germline V gene encodes CDR1 SEHNR and CDR2 FQNEAQ (reference sequence). This CDR3 has 14 residues. Between the trimmed V and J ends, which lost 4 bases and 8 bases, there was a span of 17 bases. CDR3 in DNA: TGTGCCAGCAGCTCCCGGGACACCTTGGGGGGCTACACCTTC. As protein: CASSSRDTLGGYTF.

The V gene is TRBV4-1, the J gene TRBJ2-3; possibly TRBD2 for D (6 bases). Trimming removed 0 bases from V and 0 bases from J, with 10 bases in between. Germline V gene sequence: CDR1 MGHRA, CDR2 YSYEKL. The CDR3 is made up of 16 amino acids. The CDR3 is CASSQESGASTDTQYF. The DNA for the CDR3 is TGCGCCAGCAGCCAAGAATCGGGAGCTAGCACAGATACGCAGTATTTT.

The V gene is TRBV5-4, the J gene TRBJ1-1; a possible D gene is TRBD1 (5 bases). Germline assignment: CDR1 SGHNT and CDR2 YYREEE (reference sequence). The V and J ends lost 6 bases and 6 bases respectively, with 18 bases between them. CDR3 length: 14 amino acids. The DNA for the CDR3 is TGTGCCAGCATCCGGGGGAGGGGTACCGCTGAAGCTTTCTTT. This gives the protein CASIRGRGTAEAFF.

Here the CDR3 reads CAISEEGAANYGYTF. The CDR3 DNA is TGTGCCATCAGTGAGGAGGGGGCGGCTAACTATGGCTACACCTTC. This chain uses TRBV10-3 with TRBJ1-2; 7 positions match TRBD1. J gave up 0 bases and V 2 bases, and 3 bases lay outside the gene matches. This CDR3 contains 15 residues. Per germline, CDR1 ENHRY and CDR2 SYGVKD.

V gene TRBV11-1 combines with J gene TRBJ2-5; 9 bases map to TRBD1. The junction had 9 bases not matched to a gene; V was cut back by 5 bases and J by 5 bases. This CDR3 contains 15 residues. CDR1 and CDR2 from the germline V gene are SGHAT and FQDESV (reference sequence). The CDR3 nucleotides read TGTGCCAGCAGCGACCGGGACAGGGAAAAGGAGACCCAGTACTTC. This encodes CASSDRDREKETQYF.

This clone was counted a single time. The chain couples TRBV5-1 to TRBJ2-7, with 10 bases that match TRBD1. Per germline, CDR1 SGHRS and CDR2 YFSETQ. Trimming at V came to 7 bases and at J to 4 bases, leaving 11 bases not matched to a gene. CDR3 size: 15 residues. The CDR3 region has the DNA TGCGCCAGCTTCCTTGGGGACAGGGGATCTTACGAGCAGTACTTC. It specifies CASFLGDRGSYEQYF.

This rearrangement joins TRBV7-2 to TRBJ2-6; no clear D gene. Germline values: CDR1 SGHTA, CDR2 FQGNSA. V dropped 3 bases and J dropped 2 bases, with 11 bases sitting between them. The CDR3 is 16 amino acids. CDR3 residues: CASSFSLVPGANVLTF. The DNA of the CDR3 is TGTGCCAGCAGCTTTTCGCTAGTTCCTGGGGCCAACGTCCTGACTTTC.

About this clone itself: The junction departs from the called germline gene at one end, perhaps through a read error. V and J are TRBV7-2 and TRBJ1-2; D unclear. CDR1 is SGHTA and CDR2 is FQGNSA in the germline V gene. The length of the CDR3 is 15 residues. CDR3 in amino acids: CASSSLPTRSNGYAF. The DNA for the CDR3 is TGTGCCAGCAGCTCTCTTCCGACACGGTCGAATGGCTACGCCTTC. Complete variable domain (other parts from reference TRBV7-2 and TRBJ1-2): GAGVSQSPSNKVTEKGKDVELRCDPISGHTALYWYRQSLGQGLEFLIYFQGNSAPDKSGLPSDRFSAERTGGSVSTLTIQRTQQEDSAVYLCASSSLPTRSNGYAFGSGTRLTVV.

The J gene is TRBJ2-5, the V gene TRBV4-1; tentatively, D is TRBD1 (5 bases). CDR1 and CDR2 (germline): MGHRA, YSYEKL. The V and J ends lost 0 bases and 5 bases respectively, with 10 bases between them. The CDR3 has 14 residues. The CDR3 region is CASSQDQGMETQYF. CDR3 nucleotide sequence: TGCGCCAGCAGCCAAGATCAGGGTATGGAGACCCAGTACTTC.

The chain couples TRBV7-2 to TRBJ1-1; the D is unclear. The CDR3 spans 14 residues. From germline, CDR1 is SGHTA and CDR2 FQGNSA. The V and J ends lost 1 base and 5 bases respectively, with 11 bases between them. The CDR3 nucleotides read TGTGCCAGCAGCTTAGAAGTTCGGGAGACTGAAGCTTTCTTT. Protein product: CASSLEVRETEAFF.

The chain combines TRBV29-1 with TRBJ2-7, with 12 bases identical to TRBD2. CDR1 and CDR2 (germline): SQVTM, ANQGSEA. The CDR3 extends over 14 amino acids. V gave up 5 bases and J gave up 5 bases; unmatched junction bases: 7. CDR3 residues: CSVTRTSGTHEQYF. The CDR3 bases are TGCAGCGTTACTCGGACTAGCGGGACCCACGAGCAGTACTTC.

V gene TRBV11-2 combines with J gene TRBJ2-7; a weak D match, TRBD1 (6 bases). Looked up from germline, CDR1 is SGHAT and CDR2 is FQNNGV. There are 14 residues in the CDR3. The V end was cut by 6 bases, the J end by 3 bases, with 15 bases between. CDR3: CASSRDRSSYEQYF. The CDR3 bases are TGTGCCAGCAGTCGAGACAGGAGCAGCTACGAGCAGTACTTC.

The rearrangement links TRBV11-2 to TRBJ2-5; possibly TRBD1 for D (5 bases). The J call is in doubt because the DNA end fits TRBJ2-7 better. The CDR3 is 14 amino acids. Germline CDR1 reads SGHAT; CDR2 reads FQNNGV. The CDR3 sequence is CASSNQPGPYEQYF. The DNA of the CDR3 is TGTGCCAGCAGCAACCAACCAGGGCCCTACGAGCAGTACTTC.

This clone has a single count. V gene TRBV19 combines with J gene TRBJ2-3; weak D call: TRBD2 (6 bases). The CDR3 is made up of 13 amino acids. The germline gives CDR1 LNHDA, CDR2 SQIVND (reference sequence). Trimming shortened V by 7 bases and J by 6 bases, and 14 bases separated the two germline ends. In DNA, the CDR3 is TGTGCCAGTACCAGACTAGGCCTCGATACGCAGTATTTT. Translating gives CASTRLGLDTQYF.

This chain joins TRBV6-1 and TRBJ2-7; maybe TRBD1 (6 bases). This CDR3 region has 15 residues. The V gene lost 0 bases and the J gene lost 2 bases, with 11 bases spanning the gap. Germline V gives CDR1 MNHNS, CDR2 SASEGT. For the CDR3, the DNA is TGTGCCAGCAGTGAAGCCCAGGGGCCCCCCTACGAGCAGTACTTC. As protein: CASSEAQGPPYEQYF.

The gene calls are TRBV7-2 and TRBJ2-7; no reliable D call. In germline, CDR1 is SGHTA, CDR2 FQGNSA. This CDR3 has 13 residues. Trimming shortened V by 5 bases and J by 6 bases, and 14 bases separated the two germline ends. CDR3 loop: CASSLPVRSEQYF. CDR3 nucleotide sequence: TGTGCCAGCAGCCTCCCGGTCCGCTCCGAGCAGTACTTC.

The chain is built from TRBV2 and TRBJ2-4; 7 bases are a match to TRBD1. Trimming at V came to 6 bases and at J to 0 bases, leaving 8 bases not matched to a gene. The CDR3 runs to 16 residues. Germline CDR1 and CDR2: SNHLY and FYNNEI. The CDR3 protein is CASSLTGTLAKNIQYF. CDR3 sequence (DNA): TGTGCCAGCAGCTTGACAGGGACCCTAGCCAAAAACATTCAGTACTTC.

This clone was observed once. This CDR3 reads CASSQQGYPSTDTQYF. For the CDR3, the DNA is TGCGCCAGCAGCCAACAGGGGTACCCTAGCACAGATACGCAGTATTTT. This chain connects TRBV4-3 to TRBJ2-3; D is possibly TRBD1 (6 bases). CDR1 is LGHNA, CDR2 YSLEER, per germline. The CDR3 extends over 16 amino acids. Trimming stripped 2 bases from V and 0 bases from J, with 12 bases between.

The chain has TRBV4-3 and TRBJ2-5; TRBD1 matches at 10 bases. The J segment lost 5 bases and the V segment lost 0 bases, leaving 12 bases of the junction unmatched. CDR1 and CDR2 (germline): LGHNA, YSLEER. The CDR3 has 18 amino acids. CDR3 coding DNA: TGCGCCAGCAGCCAAGATGTTTTATGGGGACAGGGGAGGGAGACCCAGTACTTC. This encodes CASSQDVLWGQGRETQYF.

The chain carries TRBV7-6 and TRBJ1-2; D perhaps matches TRBD1 (6 bases). The CDR3 extends over 13 amino acids. CDR1 is SGHVS, CDR2 FNYEAQ, per germline. Trimming cost V 1 base and J 4 bases, with 7 bases left between them. In DNA form, the CDR3 reads TGTGCCAGCAGCTTAGGGACAGCCTATGGCTACACCTTC. It yields the protein CASSLGTAYGYTF. The variable domain in full, with the rest retrieved from reference TRBV7-6 and TRBJ1-2, is GAGVSQSPRYKVTKRGQDVALRCDPISGHVSLYWYRQALGQGPEFLTYFNYEAQQDKSGLPNDRFSAERPEGSISTLTIQRTEQRDSAMYRCASSLGTAYGYTFGSGTRLTVV.

The rearrangement joins TRBV5-4 to TRBJ2-2; 7 positions match TRBD2. CDR3 length equals 15 residues. Germline loops: CDR1 SGHNT, CDR2 YYREEE (reference sequence). V lost 4 bases and J lost 0; bases outside the gene matches: 3. CDR3 nucleotides: TGTGCCAGCAGCAGGACTAGTGCGAACACCGGGGAGCTGTTTTTT. It codes for CASSRTSANTGELFF. Using reference TRBV5-4 and TRBJ2-2 for the parts outside the CDR3, the full variable domain is ETGVTQSPTHLIKTRGQQVTLRCSSQSGHNTVSWYQQALGQGPQFIFQYYREEENGRGNFPPRFSGLQFPNYSSELNVNALELDDSALYLCASSRTSANTGELFFGEGSRLTVL.

CDR3 loop: CASTPRGGSNTEAFF. The CDR3 coding sequence is TGTGCCAGCACCCCACGGGGAGGGTCGAACACTGAAGCTTTCTTT. J is TRBJ1-1 and V is TRBV6-6; D not resolved. This CDR3 is built from 15 residues. Germline V lookup: CDR1 MNHNY, CDR2 SVGAGI (reference sequence). V lost 7 bases and J lost 1, with 16 bases in between.

This clone has just one count. The rearrangement uses TRBV27 and TRBJ1-5, with 7 bases fitting TRBD1. Germline V lookup: CDR1 MNHEY, CDR2 SMNVEV (reference sequence). The junction had 6 bases not matched to a gene; V was cut back by 4 bases and J by 6 bases. The CDR3 is made up of 14 amino acids. The CDR3 here is CASSSTGLGQPQHF. The CDR3 DNA is TGTGCCAGCAGTTCGACAGGGTTGGGTCAGCCCCAGCATTTT.